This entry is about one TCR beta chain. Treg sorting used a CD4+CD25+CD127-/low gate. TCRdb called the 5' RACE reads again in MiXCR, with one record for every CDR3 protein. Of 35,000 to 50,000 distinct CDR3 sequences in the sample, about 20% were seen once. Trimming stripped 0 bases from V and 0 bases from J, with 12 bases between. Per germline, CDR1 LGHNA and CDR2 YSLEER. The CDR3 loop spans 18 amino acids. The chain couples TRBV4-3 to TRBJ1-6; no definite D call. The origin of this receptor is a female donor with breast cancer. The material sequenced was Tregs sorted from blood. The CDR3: CASSQEAPPSSYNSPLHF. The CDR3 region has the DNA TGCGCCAGCAGCCAAGAAGCTCCCCCCAGCTCCTATAATTCACCCCTCCACTTT.